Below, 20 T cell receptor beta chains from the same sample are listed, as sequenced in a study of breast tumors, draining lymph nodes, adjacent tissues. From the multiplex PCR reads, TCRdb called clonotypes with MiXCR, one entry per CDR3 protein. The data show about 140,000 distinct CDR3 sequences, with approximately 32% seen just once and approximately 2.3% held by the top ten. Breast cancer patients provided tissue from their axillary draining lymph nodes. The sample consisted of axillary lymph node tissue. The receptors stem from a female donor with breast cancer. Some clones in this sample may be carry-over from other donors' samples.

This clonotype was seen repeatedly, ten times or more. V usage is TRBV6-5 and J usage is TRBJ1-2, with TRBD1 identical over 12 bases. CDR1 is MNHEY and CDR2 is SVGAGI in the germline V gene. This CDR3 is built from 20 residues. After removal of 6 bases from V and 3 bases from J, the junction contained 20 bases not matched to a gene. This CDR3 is CASRHPYGTGGEGGDYGYTF. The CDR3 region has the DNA TGTGCCAGCAGGCACCCGTACGGGACAGGGGGCGAGGGGGGGGACTATGGCTACACCTTC.

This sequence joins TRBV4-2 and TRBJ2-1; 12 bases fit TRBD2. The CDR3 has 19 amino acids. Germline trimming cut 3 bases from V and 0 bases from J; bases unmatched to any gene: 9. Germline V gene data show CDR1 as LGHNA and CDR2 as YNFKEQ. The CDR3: CASSHMTSGRQNSYNEQFF. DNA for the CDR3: TGTGCCAGCAGCCACATGACTAGCGGGAGACAAAACTCCTACAATGAGCAGTTCTTC.

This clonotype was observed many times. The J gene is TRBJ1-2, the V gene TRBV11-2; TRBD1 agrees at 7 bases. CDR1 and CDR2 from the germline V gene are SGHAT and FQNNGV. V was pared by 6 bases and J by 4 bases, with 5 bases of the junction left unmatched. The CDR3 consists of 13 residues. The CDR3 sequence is CASSPDRFYGYTF. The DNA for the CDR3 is TGTGCCAGCAGTCCGGACAGGTTCTATGGCTACACCTTC. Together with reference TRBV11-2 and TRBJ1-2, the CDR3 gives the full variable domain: EAGVAQSPRYKIIEKRQSVAFWCNPISGHATLYWYQQILGQGPKLLIQFQNNGVVDDSQLPKDRFSAERLKGVDSTLKIQPAKLEDSAVYLCASSPDRFYGYTFGSGTRLTVV.

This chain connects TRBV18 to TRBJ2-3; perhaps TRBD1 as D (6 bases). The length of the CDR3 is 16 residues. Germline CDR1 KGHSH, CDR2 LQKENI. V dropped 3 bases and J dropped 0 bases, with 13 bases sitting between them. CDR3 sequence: CASSPRTATSTDTQYF. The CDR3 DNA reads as TGTGCCAGCTCACCCCGGACAGCAACTAGCACAGATACGCAGTATTTT.

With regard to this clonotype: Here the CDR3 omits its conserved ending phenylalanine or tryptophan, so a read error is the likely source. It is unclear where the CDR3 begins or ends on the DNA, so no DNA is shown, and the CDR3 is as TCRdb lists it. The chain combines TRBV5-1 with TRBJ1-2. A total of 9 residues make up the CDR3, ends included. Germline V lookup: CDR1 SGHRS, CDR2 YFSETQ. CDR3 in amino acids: CASTGTNPP.

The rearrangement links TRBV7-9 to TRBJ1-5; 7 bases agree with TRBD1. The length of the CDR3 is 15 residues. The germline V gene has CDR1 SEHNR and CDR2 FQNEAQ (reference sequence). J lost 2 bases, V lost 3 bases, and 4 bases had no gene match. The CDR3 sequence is CASSFRGQGNQPQHF. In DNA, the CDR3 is TGTGCCAGCAGCTTTAGGGGGCAAGGCAATCAGCCCCAGCATTTT.

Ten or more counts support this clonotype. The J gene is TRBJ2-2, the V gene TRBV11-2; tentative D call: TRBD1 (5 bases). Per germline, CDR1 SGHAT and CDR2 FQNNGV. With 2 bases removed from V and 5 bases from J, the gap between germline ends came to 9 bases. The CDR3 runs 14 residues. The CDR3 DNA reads TGTGCCAGCAGCTTAAATGGGGCGACCGGGGAGCTGTTTTTT. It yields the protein CASSLNGATGELFF.

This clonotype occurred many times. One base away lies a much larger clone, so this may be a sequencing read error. CDR3 bases: TGCAGTGCCAAAGATGCAGCGAGCTCCTCTAATTCACCCCTCCACTTT. Translated: CSAKDAASSSNSPLHF. This chain links TRBV20-1 with TRBJ1-6; D remains unclear. Germline V gene sequence: CDR1 DFQATT, CDR2 SNEGSKA (reference sequence). The CDR3 length is 16 residues.

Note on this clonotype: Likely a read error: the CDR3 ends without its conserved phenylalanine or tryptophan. CDR3 nucleotides: TGTGCCAGCAGTCTCGGGGGGGGGTCAGATACGCAGTATCTT. Translating it yields CASSLGGGSDTQYL. V is TRBV6-4 and J is TRBJ2-3; 8 bases fit TRBD2. V was clipped by 5 bases and J by 4 bases; unmatched bases: 5. This CDR3 has 14 residues. Germline CDR1 MRHNA, CDR2 SNTAGT.

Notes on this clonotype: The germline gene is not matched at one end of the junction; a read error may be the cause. The CDR3, as DNA: TGTGCCGGCAGTGCCGGAGAGCACTATGGCTACACCTTC. It encodes CAGSAGEHYGYTF. The chain uses TRBV6-6 and TRBJ1-2; D uncertain. There are 13 residues in the CDR3. Germline V gives CDR1 MNHNY, CDR2 SVGAGI (reference sequence).

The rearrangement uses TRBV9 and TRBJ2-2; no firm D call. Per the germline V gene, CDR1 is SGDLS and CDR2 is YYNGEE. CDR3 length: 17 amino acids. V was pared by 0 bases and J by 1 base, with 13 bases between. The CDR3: CASSVEDFPVNTGELFF. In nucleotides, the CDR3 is TGTGCCAGCAGCGTAGAGGATTTCCCAGTGAACACCGGGGAGCTGTTTTTT.

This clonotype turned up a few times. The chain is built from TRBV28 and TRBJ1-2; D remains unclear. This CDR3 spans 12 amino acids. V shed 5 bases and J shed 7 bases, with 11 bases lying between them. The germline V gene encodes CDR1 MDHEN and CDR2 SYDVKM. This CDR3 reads CASSPLMSGYTF. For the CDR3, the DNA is TGTGCCAGCAGTCCACTCATGAGTGGCTACACCTTC.

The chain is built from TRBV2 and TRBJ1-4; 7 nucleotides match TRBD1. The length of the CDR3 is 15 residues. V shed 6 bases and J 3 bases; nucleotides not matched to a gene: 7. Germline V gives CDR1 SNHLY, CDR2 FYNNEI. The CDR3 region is CASRGRGTSNEKLFF. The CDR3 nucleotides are TGTGCCAGCAGAGGCAGGGGGACGTCTAATGAAAAACTGTTTTTT.

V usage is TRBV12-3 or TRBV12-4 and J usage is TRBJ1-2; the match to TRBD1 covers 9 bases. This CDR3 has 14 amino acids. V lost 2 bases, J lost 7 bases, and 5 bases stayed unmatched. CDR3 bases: TGTGCCAGCAGTTTAAGACAGGGGGTTTCTGGCTACACCTTC. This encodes CASSLRQGVSGYTF.

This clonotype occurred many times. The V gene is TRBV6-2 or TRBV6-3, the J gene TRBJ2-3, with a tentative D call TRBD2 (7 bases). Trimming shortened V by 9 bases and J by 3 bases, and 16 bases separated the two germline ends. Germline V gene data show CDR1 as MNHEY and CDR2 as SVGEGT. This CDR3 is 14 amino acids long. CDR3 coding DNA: TGTGCCAGTCTGAGGGGGGGGGCGACAGATACGCAGTATTTT. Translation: CASLRGGATDTQYF.

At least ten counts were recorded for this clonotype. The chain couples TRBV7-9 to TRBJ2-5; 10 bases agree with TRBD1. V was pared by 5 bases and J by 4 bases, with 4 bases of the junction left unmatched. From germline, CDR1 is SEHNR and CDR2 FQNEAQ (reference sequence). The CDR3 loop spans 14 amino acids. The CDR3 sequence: CASSVWTGGETQYF. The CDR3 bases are TGTGCCAGCAGCGTCTGGACAGGGGGAGAGACCCAGTACTTC.

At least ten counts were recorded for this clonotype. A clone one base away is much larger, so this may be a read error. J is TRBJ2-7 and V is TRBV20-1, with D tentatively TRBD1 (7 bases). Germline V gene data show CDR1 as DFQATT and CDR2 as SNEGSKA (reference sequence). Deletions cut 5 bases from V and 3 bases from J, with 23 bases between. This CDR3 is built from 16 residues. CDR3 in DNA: TGCAGTGCTGGCAGGAACAGGGGAGGAACCGTCTACGAGCAGTACTTC. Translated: CSAGRNRGGTVYEQYF.

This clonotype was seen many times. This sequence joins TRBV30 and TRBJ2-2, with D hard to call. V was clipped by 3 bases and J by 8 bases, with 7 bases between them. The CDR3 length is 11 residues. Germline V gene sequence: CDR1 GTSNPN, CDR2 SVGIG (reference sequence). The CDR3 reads CAWRRAGELFF. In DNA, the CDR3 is TGTGCCTGGAGACGCGCGGGGGAGCTGTTTTTT.

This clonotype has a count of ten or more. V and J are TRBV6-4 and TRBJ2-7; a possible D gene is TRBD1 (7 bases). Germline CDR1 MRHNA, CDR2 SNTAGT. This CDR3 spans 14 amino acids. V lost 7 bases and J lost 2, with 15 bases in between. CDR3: CASIRGDGPYEQYV. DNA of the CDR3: TGTGCCAGCATCAGGGGGGATGGTCCCTACGAGCAGTACGTC.

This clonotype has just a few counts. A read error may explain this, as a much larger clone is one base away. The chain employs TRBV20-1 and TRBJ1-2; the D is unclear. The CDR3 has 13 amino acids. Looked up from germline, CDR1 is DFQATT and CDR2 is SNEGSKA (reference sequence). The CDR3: CSAKAAGYYAYTF. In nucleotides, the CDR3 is TGCAGTGCTAAGGCCGCAGGTTACTATGCCTACACCTTC.